This TCR beta chain was recovered during a study of blood T cell repertoires in COVID-19. Method: immunoSEQ multiplex PCR; TCRdb's copy keeps in-frame clones and lacks some. The sample shows some 150,000 clones, approximately 86% of them seen only once. V lost 3 bases and J 2 bases, leaving 14 bases between the germline ends. CDR3 length: 16 amino acids. The germline V gene encodes CDR1 SGHTA and CDR2 FQGNSA. The specimen was peripheral blood. The chain recombines TRBV7-2 with TRBJ1-3, with D hard to call. The sequence derives from a woman aged 55-69 years with active or convalescent COVID-19. This chain's CDR3 is CASSFHVAGAGNTIYF. In DNA, the CDR3 is TGTGCCAGCAGCTTTCATGTTGCCGGGGCTGGAAACACCATATATTTT.